This TCR beta chain was captured by sequencing in a study of human T cells and chemical hapten exposure. Time point given: pre-sensitization, week 0. Treatment indicated: therapeutic diphenylcyclopropenone sensitization with weekly scalp DPC. Researchers sampled blood before each patch test went on. The CDR3 is 17 amino acids. V was clipped by 8 bases and J by 1 base, with 24 bases between them. CDR1 and CDR2 from the germline V gene are SQVTM and ANQGSEA. Study outcomes and limitations: Donors had alopecia, so their immune response may differ from healthy people's. No shift was seen in TCRs above 1 in 1000 frequency with DPC sensitization.

This clonotype has just a few counts. Its matching antigen is unknown. TCRdb reprocessed the RACE reads with MiXCR, giving one entry per CDR3 protein. The sample lists more than 250,000 distinct CDR3 sequences, approximately 8.4% occurring once. The genes are TRBV29-1 and TRBJ2-4, with D perhaps TRBD1 or TRBD2 (6 bases each). The source of this sequence is a woman aged 40 to 55 with alopecia areata. Some clones in this sample may be carry-over from other donors' samples. The sequencing here drew on whole blood, taken in connection with sensitization to the hapten diphenylcyclopropenone (DPC). This CDR3 is CSPNLGGREVAKNIQYF. CDR3 bases: TGCAGCCCGAACCTGGGGGGCAGGGAGGTGGCCAAAAACATTCAGTACTTC.